The source of this TCR beta chain is a study of blood T cell repertoires in COVID-19 (dated by TCRdb to about 2020). Concerning the study at large: Samples from collaborators originated in the United States, Italy and Spain and spanned both the acute and convalescent phases of COVID-19. The dataset comprised deeply sampled blood TCRbeta repertoires from subjects exposed to, actively infected with, or recovered from COVID-19. The material from the prospective study consisted of cDNA or gDNA derived from T cells, B-cell-depleted T cells, or PBMCs. A freely available public database, intended as a resource for researchers studying the immune response to SARS-CoV-2, is where the repertoires were released. A de-identified subject ID, COVID-19 status, age in years and sex were almost always included in the sample metadata. Where available, HLA class I and class II types were taken from metadata supplied by the sample provider and were not determined by assay-based typing. Samples were obtained from the ongoing ImmuneRACE study (first 160 participants) and from approximately 1,200 subjects provided by 6 global collaborators. The research as a whole found: Clinical and demographic metadata were provided uncurated, with the amount varying by source and participant.

As regards this clone: Its antigen remains unidentified. Per-nucleotide qualities are absent, and no much larger clonotype sits a single base away.

The CDR3 sequence holds 14 residues, the cysteine and phenylalanine included. Only the CDR3 portion is preserved as DNA: 42 bases, with reading frame beginning at the first base. CDR1 is given as MDHEN and CDR2 as SYDVKM, both from the germline V gene. V was cut back by 6 bases and J by 3 bases, leaving a gap of 13 bases between them. TCRbeta CDR3 regions were amplified from genomic DNA using the immunoSEQ Assay, a bias-controlled multiplex PCR. The published analysis was carried out like this. The number of nucleated cells in each sample was estimated from the amplification of reference gene primers within the assay. Sequence reads were collapsed and filtered to measure the absolute abundance of every unique TCRbeta CDR3 rearrangement. For each sample, productive Simpson clonality was calculated by taking the square root of Simpson's diversity index across productive rearrangements. TCRdb mirrors the immuneACCESS table, restricted to in-frame sequences. Some clones are absent from its copies; in checked studies, under half trace to an unresolved V gene, and the reason for the others is unknown. D and trimming come from the DNA, and the V and J calls and clone size come from that table. The sample contains 90,000 or so clones, more than 75% of them found a single time. In total, the top ten clones hold roughly 24% of the sample.

The collaborating institutions used their own protocols to collect whole blood in K2EDTA tubes. For TCRbeta analysis, collaborators shipped samples in one of three forms: frozen whole blood, isolated PBMCs, or DNA extracted from either of those sample types. The sample was peripheral blood. The source of this sequence is a human donor in a cohort sampled during active COVID-19. Here the chain combines TRBV28 and TRBJ2-3; a tentative D match to TRBD2 spans 6 bases. In nucleotides, the sequence is TGTGCCAGCAGCGGAGGGCCAATGACAGATACGCAGTATTTT. This gives the protein CASSGGPMTDTQYF.